The 32 T cell receptor beta chains in this list originate from one sample, sequenced in a study of spatial heterogeneity in lung cancer. These TCRs are of unknown antigen specificity. Whole-study findings and limits: Tumor mutation count correlated with how many alpha and beta TCRs expanded intratumorally.

The time point here: sample taken at primary tumor resection. MiXCR, applied by TCRdb to the 5' RACE reads, yields one record per CDR3 protein. The sample contains roughly 16,000 distinct CDR3 sequences, approximately 6.9% of which appear only once. Sequenced material: lung tumor tissue, taken at surgery. The source of these receptors is a female donor with early-stage non-small cell lung cancer.

This clonotype was recorded many times. Because the library targeted alpha chains, this beta chain is an off-target read whose size means little. The V and J genes are TRBV28 and TRBJ2-2, with 8 bases lining up with TRBD1. Germline V CDR1 and CDR2: MDHEN, SYDVKM. V lost 5 bases and J lost 4; bases outside the gene matches: 6. This CDR3 has 15 residues. DNA for the CDR3: TGTGCCAGCAGTAGCAACAGGGGGGTCACCGGGGAGCTGTTTTTT. Translated: CASSSNRGVTGELFF.

This clonotype was counted many times. The library was prepared for alpha chains; this beta chain is a stray read, so its frequency means little. The rearrangement links TRBV28 to TRBJ1-2; a possible D gene is TRBD1 (6 bases). Germline V gives CDR1 MDHEN, CDR2 SYDVKM. Deletions cut 6 bases from V and 2 bases from J, with 22 bases between. The CDR3 has 17 amino acids. DNA of the CDR3: TGTGCCAGCAGCCTCAACCCACTCAGGGGATTGAACTATGGCTACACCTTC. It encodes CASSLNPLRGLNYGYTF.

This clonotype was found many times. A library made for alpha chains picked up this beta chain off target, so its size means little. The J gene is TRBJ2-3, the V gene TRBV9; maybe TRBD2 (6 bases). CDR3 size: 14 residues. Germline CDR1 reads SGDLS; CDR2 reads YYNGEE. V was pared by 0 bases and J by 5 bases, with 10 bases between. The CDR3 loop is CASSVGGALDTQYF. As DNA, the CDR3 is TGTGCCAGCAGCGTAGGCGGGGCGTTAGATACGCAGTATTTT.

This clonotype was found many times. This beta chain is a stray sequence in a library constructed for alpha chains; its clone size is not meaningful. V and J are TRBV7-6 and TRBJ2-7, with 9 bases aligning to TRBD1. The CDR3 length is 14 residues. Germline V gene data show CDR1 as SGHVS and CDR2 as FNYEAQ. V lost 5 bases and J lost 3; bases outside the gene matches: 5. The CDR3 DNA reads as TGTGCCAGCAGCCCGATGGGACAGGGCTACGAGCAGTACTTC. Protein: CASSPMGQGYEQYF.

This clonotype was found a few times. This beta chain appears as a stray read in a library generated for alpha chains; its size is not informative. The chain carries TRBV12-3 or TRBV12-4 and TRBJ2-7; 8 bases line up with TRBD1. The CDR3 has 14 residues. V lost 3 bases and J lost 0; bases outside the gene matches: 1. CDR3 bases: TGTGCCAGCAGTTTTACAGGGGGCTCCTACGAGCAGTACTTC. Protein: CASSFTGGSYEQYF.

This clonotype was recorded many times. This beta chain is an off-target read within a library intended for alpha chains, so its frequency means little. The V call is TRBV6-2 or TRBV6-3, the J call TRBJ2-1; D may be TRBD1 (5 bases). The germline V and J ends were trimmed by 2 bases and 2 bases, with 19 bases remaining between them. This CDR3 region has 18 residues. Germline V gene lookup returns CDR1 MNHEY and CDR2 SVGEGT. This CDR3 reads CASSYPKGAGSPYNEQFF. CDR3 nucleotides: TGTGCCAGCAGTTACCCAAAAGGGGCAGGTTCCCCCTACAATGAGCAGTTCTTC.

This clonotype was counted only a few times. As an off-target read in a library built for alpha chains, this beta chain has a frequency of little significance. The chain couples TRBV20-1 to TRBJ1-1; the match to TRBD1 covers 11 bases. The germline V gene has CDR1 DFQATT and CDR2 SNEGSKA (reference sequence). The CDR3 spans 14 residues. V was clipped by 2 bases and J by 10 bases; unmatched bases: 9. The CDR3 DNA reads TGCAGTGCTAGAAGTGGACAGGGGGCGCGAGGAGCTTTCTTT. Its protein is CSARSGQGARGAFF.

This clonotype was detected ten times or more. Little can be read into the size of this beta chain, an off-target read in a library designed for alpha chains. The CDR3 region is CASSPGDRFSYGYTF. For the CDR3, the DNA is TGTGCCAGCAGCCCGGGGGACAGGTTTTCCTATGGCTACACCTTC. The chain is built from TRBV11-2 and TRBJ1-2; 8 bases fit TRBD1. V shed 5 bases and J 4 bases; nucleotides not matched to a gene: 9. The V gene's germline CDR1 is SGHAT and CDR2 FQNNGV. The CDR3 consists of 15 residues.

On this clonotype: This beta chain is off target for a library built for alpha chains, so its abundance means little. The rearrangement joins TRBV9 to TRBJ2-1; TRBD1 might be the D (5 bases). Germline V CDR1 and CDR2: SGDLS, YYNGEE. The V gene lost 0 bases and the J gene lost 7 bases, with 14 bases spanning the gap. This CDR3 has 15 residues. The CDR3 is CASSVGQVQGNEQFF. CDR3 nucleotides: TGTGCCAGCAGCGTAGGGCAGGTTCAGGGAAATGAGCAGTTCTTC.

Turning to this clonotype: Little can be read into the size of this beta chain, an off-target read in a library designed for alpha chains. The chain uses TRBV14 and TRBJ1-4, with a possible D match to TRBD1 (6 bases). The V end was cut by 0 bases, the J end by 9 bases, with 14 bases between. The CDR3 has 15 amino acids. In germline, CDR1 is SGHDN, CDR2 FVKESK. The CDR3 is CASSQDRGPRKKLFF. Written as DNA, the CDR3 is TGTGCCAGCAGCCAAGATCGGGGGCCGCGAAAAAAACTGTTTTTT.

This clonotype is medium-sized in the sample. Since the library was made to target alpha chains, this beta chain is a stray read and its abundance is not meaningful. The chain carries TRBV10-3 and TRBJ2-5; D gene unclear. Germline V gives CDR1 ENHRY, CDR2 SYGVKD. V lost 9 bases and J 5 bases, leaving 7 bases between the germline ends. This CDR3 contains 10 residues. CDR3 sequence (DNA): TGTGCCATTCCCCGGGAGACCCAGTACTTC. Translating it yields CAIPRETQYF.

This clonotype was counted a few times. This beta chain lies outside the target of a library built for alpha chains; its clone size means little. This sequence joins TRBV9 and TRBJ1-2; D is possibly TRBD1 (5 bases). Germline V CDR1 and CDR2: SGDLS, YYNGEE. This CDR3 has 15 residues. V was clipped by 4 bases and J by 8 bases, with 21 bases between them. CDR3 in DNA: TGTGCCAGCAGCACCCAACGGGGGGGGGTTGGCGGCTACACCTTC. This sequence encodes CASSTQRGGVGGYTF.

Notes on this clonotype: This beta chain is a stray sequence in a library constructed for alpha chains; its clone size is not meaningful. The J gene is TRBJ2-4, the V gene TRBV6-1, with TRBD1 matching over 12 bases. There are 13 residues in the CDR3. Germline lookup yields CDR1 MNHNS and CDR2 SASEGT. V was pared by 6 bases and J by 9 bases, with 3 bases of the junction left unmatched. The CDR3 here is CASRGTGGSIQYF. The CDR3 DNA is TGTGCCAGCAGAGGGACAGGGGGCAGCATTCAGTACTTC.

This clonotype showed up many times. A library made for alpha chains picked up this beta chain off target, so its size means little. The V and J genes are TRBV5-1 and TRBJ1-5; perhaps TRBD1 as D (6 bases). Per the germline V gene, CDR1 is SGHRS and CDR2 is YFSETQ. Trimming pared 4 bases from V and 0 bases from J, leaving 17 bases between. The length of the CDR3 is 17 residues. CDR3 in DNA: TGCGCCAGCAGCCCGGGCGCCGGGACACATAGCAATCAGCCCCAGCATTTT. It is translated as CASSPGAGTHSNQPQHF. Full variable domain (rest looked up from reference TRBV5-1 and TRBJ1-5): KAGVTQTPRYLIKTRGQQVTLSCSPISGHRSVSWYQQTPGQGLQFLFEYFSETQRNKGNFPGRFSGRQFSNSRSEMNVSTLELGDSALYLCASSPGAGTHSNQPQHFGDGTRLSIL.

By sample fraction, this clonotype is medium-sized. This beta chain slipped into a library made for alpha chains as a stray read, so its size is not meaningful. This rearrangement joins TRBV12-3 or TRBV12-4 to TRBJ2-2; D is ambiguous. The germline V and J ends were trimmed by 6 bases and 4 bases, with 12 bases remaining between them. This CDR3 has 14 residues. The CDR3 region has the DNA TGTGCCAGCAGCAATTCGGGCGTCACCGGGGAGCTGTTTTTT. This gives the protein CASSNSGVTGELFF.

Comment on this clonotype: This clone may be a read error of a much larger clone one base away. This beta chain is a stray read from a library made for alpha chains; its abundance is not meaningful. The J gene is TRBJ1-6, the V gene TRBV7-2; unclear D gene. The CDR3 runs to 12 residues. Germline V gene sequence: CDR1 SGHTA, CDR2 FQGNSA. The CDR3 DNA sequence: TGTGCCAGCACCCAAGGGAATTCATCCCTCCACTTT. Protein: CASTQGNSSLHF.

The table lists this clonotype with many counts. This beta chain is off target for a library built for alpha chains, so its abundance means little. The V and J genes are TRBV6-5 and TRBJ2-5; D may correspond to TRBD1 or TRBD2 (5 bases each). The V gene lost 0 bases and the J gene lost 3 bases, with 11 bases spanning the gap. The CDR3 loop spans 15 amino acids. CDR1 is MNHEY and CDR2 is SVGAGI in the germline V gene. CDR3 sequence: CASSYSGTTKETQYF. The CDR3 nucleotides read TGTGCCAGCAGTTACTCCGGGACGACGAAAGAGACCCAGTACTTC.

At least ten counts were recorded for this clonotype. As an off-target read in a library built for alpha chains, this beta chain has a frequency of little significance. The chain recombines TRBV2 with TRBJ2-7; a possible D gene is TRBD2 (5 bases). CDR1 is SNHLY, CDR2 FYNNEI, per germline. V gave up 2 bases and J gave up 10 bases, with 9 bases separating them. This CDR3 has 11 amino acids. CDR3 in amino acids: CASSERGYQYF. CDR3 coding DNA: TGTGCCAGCAGTGAAAGAGGGTATCAGTACTTC.

In its sample, this clonotype was seen many times. Found in a library prepared for alpha chains, this beta chain is an off-target read, and its abundance has little meaning. The chain has TRBV20-1 and TRBJ1-5; D perhaps matches TRBD1 (6 bases). Between the trimmed V and J ends, which lost 8 bases and 7 bases, there was a span of 15 bases. The germline V gene has CDR1 DFQATT and CDR2 SNEGSKA (reference sequence). This CDR3 is built from 12 residues. This CDR3 is CSLAGGGQPQHF. The CDR3 DNA sequence: TGCAGTTTAGCCGGGGGCGGGCAGCCCCAGCATTTT.

This clonotype was counted many times. This beta chain slipped into a library made for alpha chains as a stray read, so its size is not meaningful. The chain joins TRBV6-5 to TRBJ1-1, with TRBD1 matching 9 bases. Germline trimming cut 4 bases from V and 1 base from J; bases unmatched to any gene: 7. Germline CDR1 MNHEY, CDR2 SVGAGI. This CDR3 comprises 16 residues. In DNA form, the CDR3 reads TGTGCCAGCAGTTCTAGGACAGGGGTGGAGAACACTGAAGCTTTCTTT. Residues: CASSSRTGVENTEAFF.

In the case of this clonotype: Little can be read into the size of this beta chain, an off-target read in a library designed for alpha chains. J is TRBJ1-5 and V is TRBV28; D is ambiguous. The CDR3 is 12 residues long. Deletions cut 9 bases from V and 6 bases from J, with 12 bases between. Germline values: CDR1 MDHEN, CDR2 SYDVKM. CDR3 DNA: TGTGCCAGTGGACGGAGCTTTCAGCCCCAGCATTTT. Translating gives CASGRSFQPQHF.

Of note for this clonotype: The library was designed around alpha chains, so this beta chain is a stray read whose abundance carries little weight. The chain joins TRBV20-1 to TRBJ2-3, with 16 bases identical to TRBD2. V was pared by 6 bases and J by 2 bases, with 11 bases of the junction left unmatched. The CDR3 contains 18 residues. Germline V lookup: CDR1 DFQATT, CDR2 SNEGSKA (reference sequence). CDR3 residues: CSAPGTSGGDDFTDTQYF. As DNA, the CDR3 is TGCAGTGCCCCCGGGACTAGCGGGGGGGACGACTTCACAGATACGCAGTATTTT.

This clonotype has a count of ten or more. This beta chain is a stray read from a library made for alpha chains; its abundance is not meaningful. DNA for the CDR3: TGTGCCAGCAGCTTGGACACAGCCGGGGAGCTGTTTTTT. Its protein product is CASSLDTAGELFF. The chain employs TRBV5-4 and TRBJ2-2; D unresolved. Germline V gene sequence: CDR1 SGHNT, CDR2 YYREEE (reference sequence). The V and J ends lost 0 bases and 6 bases respectively, with 6 bases between them. The CDR3 sequence is 13 residues long.

This clonotype was picked up many times. This beta chain is off target for a library built for alpha chains, so its abundance means little. The chain uses TRBV10-3 and TRBJ2-7; D possibly corresponds to TRBD2 (5 bases). The V end was cut by 2 bases, the J end by 1 base, with 15 bases between. Germline V gives CDR1 ENHRY, CDR2 SYGVKD. The CDR3 totals 16 residues. In nucleotides, the CDR3 is TGTGCCATCAGTGAGAATAAGAGACGGGGATCCTACGAGCAGTACTTC. Translation gives CAISENKRRGSYEQYF.

On this clonotype itself: This beta chain is an unintended read in a library built for alpha chains; its size means little. V usage is TRBV4-3 and J usage is TRBJ1-2; D remains unclear. Germline V lookup: CDR1 LGHNA, CDR2 YSLEER. V was trimmed by 1 base and J by 3 bases, leaving 9 bases between them. There are 14 residues in the CDR3. For the CDR3, the DNA is TGCGCCAGCAGCCAAGGCTGGAGGGACTATGGCTACACCTTC. As protein: CASSQGWRDYGYTF.

To note about this clonotype: Since the library was made to target alpha chains, this beta chain is a stray read and its abundance is not meaningful. The J gene is TRBJ2-2, the V gene TRBV5-4, with D perhaps TRBD2 (5 bases). The CDR3 has 14 amino acids. Per germline, CDR1 SGHNT and CDR2 YYREEE (reference sequence). DNA of the CDR3: TGTGCGACAAACCCGGCTAGCAACACCGGGGAGCTGTTTTTT. It translates to CATNPASNTGELFF.

This clonotype turned up a few times. Since the library was made to target alpha chains, this beta chain is a stray read and its abundance is not meaningful. The J gene is TRBJ2-1, the V gene TRBV28, with D possibly being TRBD2 (6 bases). The CDR3 consists of 14 residues. The germline CDR1 and CDR2 sequences are MDHEN and SYDVKM. Trimming removed 3 bases from V and 8 bases from J, with 14 bases in between. CDR3 region: CASSFGQASDEQFF. In DNA form, the CDR3 reads TGTGCCAGCAGTTTTGGGCAGGCTAGCGATGAGCAGTTCTTC.

This clonotype was found a few times. Within a library made for alpha chains, this beta chain is off target, and its count is uninformative. The chain links TRBV19 to TRBJ2-7; 11 nucleotides line up with TRBD1. Germline CDR1 LNHDA, CDR2 SQIVND (reference sequence). The CDR3 runs 15 residues. Germline trimming cut 6 bases from V and 1 base from J; bases unmatched to any gene: 5. The CDR3 DNA is TGTGCCAGTAGGGCGGGACAGGGGGAGTCCTACGAGCAGTACTTC. Amino acid sequence: CASRAGQGESYEQYF. The complete variable domain, with remaining parts taken from reference TRBV19 and TRBJ2-7, reads DGGITQSPKYLFRKEGQNVTLSCEQNLNHDAMYWYRQDPGQGLRLIYYSQIVNDFQKGDIAEGYSVSREKKESFPLTVTSAQKNPTAFYLCASRAGQGESYEQYFGPGTRLTVT.

This clonotype occurred many times. This beta chain lies outside the target of a library built for alpha chains; its clone size means little. The rearrangement joins TRBV3-1 to TRBJ1-1; TRBD1 matches 8 bases. Trimming at V came to 4 bases and at J to 3 bases, leaving 7 bases not matched to a gene. This CDR3 contains 15 residues. Germline V gene lookup returns CDR1 LGHDT and CDR2 YNNKEL (reference sequence). This CDR3 reads CASSPRTGRDTEAFF. In DNA, the CDR3 is TGTGCCAGCAGCCCGAGGACAGGGCGGGACACTGAAGCTTTCTTT.

The sample holds many counts of this clonotype. Within a library made for alpha chains, this beta chain is off target, and its count is uninformative. This rearrangement joins TRBV7-9 to TRBJ2-1; 11 positions agree with TRBD2. Per the germline V gene, CDR1 is SEHNR and CDR2 is FQNEAQ (reference sequence). The CDR3 runs 16 residues. After removal of 4 bases from V and 4 bases from J, the junction contained 6 bases not matched to a gene. The CDR3 reads CASSSQTSGAYNEQFF. DNA of the CDR3: TGTGCCAGCAGCTCCCAGACTAGCGGGGCTTACAATGAGCAGTTCTTC.

For this clonotype: This could be a read error, since a much larger clone is one nucleotide away. This beta chain appears as a stray read in a library generated for alpha chains; its size is not informative. The chain uses TRBV6-2 or TRBV6-3 and TRBJ2-7, with D perhaps TRBD1 or TRBD2 (5 bases each). This CDR3 has 14 residues. Germline lookup yields CDR1 MNHEY and CDR2 SVGEGT. CDR3 sequence (DNA): TGTGCCAGCGACAACAGCTTCGCGAGGGACGAGCAGAACTTC. It encodes CASDNSFARDEQNF.

This clonotype was seen many times. This beta chain is an off-target read within a library intended for alpha chains, so its frequency means little. This chain uses TRBV7-6 with TRBJ2-1, with TRBD2 matching 8 bases. V shed 2 bases, J shed 6 bases, and the junction held 3 bases outside the gene matches. From germline, CDR1 is SGHVS and CDR2 FNYEAQ. The CDR3 is made up of 14 amino acids. The CDR3 nucleotides are TGTGCCAGCAGCTTACAAGGGACTAGCAATGAGCAGTTCTTC. Translated, it gives CASSLQGTSNEQFF.